Below are 7 T cell receptor beta chains sequenced from a single sample in a study of T cell repertoires in cytomegalovirus infection. These receptors' antigens are unknown. TCRdb called the reads again in MiXCR, with one record for every CDR3 protein. This sample carries fewer than 1,000,000 distinct CDR3 sequences, around 32% of them seen once, and the ten largest clones take around an eighth. Sequencing used cultured CD8+ T cells from PBMCs, obtained from culture after CMV antigen stimulation. The receptor set was obtained from a human donor in good health (CMV status not recorded). Some clones in this sample may be carry-over from other donors' samples.

This clonotype has ten or more counts. The V and J genes are TRBV7-2 and TRBJ1-2; 7 nucleotides line up with TRBD1. V gave up 4 bases and J gave up 8 bases; unmatched junction bases: 4. Per germline, CDR1 SGHTA and CDR2 FQGNSA. CDR3 length equals 12 residues. The CDR3 here is CASSWTGRGYTF. Written as DNA, the CDR3 is TGTGCCAGCAGCTGGACAGGAAGGGGCTACACCTTC. Variable domain in full (rest from reference TRBV7-2 and TRBJ1-2): GAGVSQSPSNKVTEKGKDVELRCDPISGHTALYWYRQSLGQGLEFLIYFQGNSAPDKSGLPSDRFSAERTGGSVSTLTIQRTQQEDSAVYLCASSWTGRGYTFGSGTRLTVV.

This clonotype has only a few counts. The chain joins TRBV11-2 to TRBJ2-2, with D tentatively TRBD2 (5 bases). Germline V gene lookup returns CDR1 SGHAT and CDR2 FQNNGV. This CDR3 comprises 14 residues. Trimming cost V 1 base and J 4 bases, with 7 bases left between them. CDR3 in DNA: TGTGCCAGCAGCTTAGGGCTAGCCACCGGGGAGCTGTTTTTT. Encoded protein: CASSLGLATGELFF.

For the CDR3, the DNA is TGTGCCAGCAGTTCCCGGGACAGGGGCTATGGAAACTATGGCTACACCTTC. Its protein product is CASSSRDRGYGNYGYTF. The genes are TRBV12-3 or TRBV12-4 and TRBJ1-2, with 10 bases aligning to TRBD1. The CDR3 has 17 residues. J gave up 2 bases and V 4 bases, and 10 bases lay outside the gene matches.

The rearrangement joins TRBV27 to TRBJ1-2, with 10 bases fitting TRBD1. This CDR3 spans 15 amino acids. Germline V gene sequence: CDR1 MNHEY, CDR2 SMNVEV (reference sequence). V dropped 5 bases and J dropped 4; count of bases not matched to a gene: 7. CDR3: CASSTRDRGLYGYTF. The CDR3 DNA sequence: TGTGCCAGCAGTACCCGGGACAGGGGCCTCTATGGCTACACCTTC.

There are many counts of this clonotype. The chain employs TRBV7-8 and TRBJ2-1, with TRBD2 matching 8 bases. V was pared by 2 bases and J by 3 bases, with 3 bases of the junction left unmatched. CDR1 is SGHVS, CDR2 FQNEAQ, per germline. The CDR3 loop spans 15 amino acids. This CDR3 reads CASSLLAGGYNEQFF. The DNA of the CDR3 is TGTGCCAGCAGCTTACTCGCGGGGGGCTACAATGAGCAGTTCTTC.

The J gene is TRBJ2-1, the V gene TRBV29-1; D is possibly TRBD2 (6 bases). Germline values: CDR1 SQVTM, CDR2 ANQGSEA. Trimming removed 8 bases at V and 0 bases at J, with 11 bases between. The CDR3 runs to 13 residues. The CDR3 DNA follows: TGCAGCCTGACGGGGGTCTCCTACAATGAGCAGTTCTTC. Its translation is CSLTGVSYNEQFF.

The chain carries TRBV6-2 or TRBV6-3 and TRBJ2-5; unclear D gene. The germline V gene has CDR1 MNHEY and CDR2 SVGEGT. The CDR3 extends over 11 amino acids. V dropped 5 bases and J dropped 5 bases, with 6 bases sitting between them. Here the CDR3 reads CASSITETQYF. The CDR3 nucleotides are TGTGCCAGCAGTATCACGGAGACCCAGTACTTC.